Listed here are 5 T cell receptor beta chains from one sample, sequenced in a study of post-analysis software for immune sequencing data. Findings of the study overall: With TRBV5-6, TRBV5-1 and TRBV20-1 included, about five TRBV segments were more frequent in patients than in controls.

The antigens of these receptors remain unknown. Built from TCR beta cDNA, the libraries had unique molecular identifiers in them. Using its own MiXCR run on the PCR reads, TCRdb lists one record per CDR3 protein. The data show more than 450,000 distinct CDR3 sequences, 44% seen once. Material for sequencing was blood. These receptors came from a girl aged 5-17 years with multiple sclerosis.

This clonotype was seen a few times. This chain joins TRBV12-3 or TRBV12-4 and TRBJ2-4, with TRBD2 matching over 11 bases. The tail of the sequence fits TRBJ2-7 better, so the J call may be wrong. The CDR3 spans 14 residues. Written as DNA, the CDR3 is TGTGCCAGCAGTTTAGCGGGACTAGCGGACGAGCAGTACTTC. Encoded protein: CASSLAGLADEQYF.

CDR3 in DNA: TGTGCCAGCAGTTTTCAGGGCTCCTACAATGAGCAGTTCTTC. It encodes CASSFQGSYNEQFF. The chain employs TRBV25-1 and TRBJ2-1, with D maybe TRBD1 (5 bases). The CDR3 loop spans 14 amino acids. Germline CDR1 reads MGHDK; CDR2 reads SYGVNS. Trimming took off 5 bases at V and 0 bases at J, with 8 bases between the two ends.

This clonotype was recorded a few times. The gene calls are TRBV24-1 and TRBJ1-5; no clear D. CDR1 KGHDR and CDR2 SFDVKD come from the germline V gene. The V and J ends lost 9 bases and 6 bases respectively, with 17 bases between them. This CDR3 is 14 amino acids long. DNA of the CDR3: TGTGCCACCTGGACGGGCGTCGCGGGTCAGCCCCAGCATTTT. Translated: CATWTGVAGQPQHF.

Regarding this clonotype: Because it lacks the conserved phenylalanine or tryptophan at the end, this CDR3 is likely a read error. The CDR3 DNA sequence: TGCAGTGCTAGAGATCTTGAGAAAGGGTGGGATGGCTACACCGTC. Protein: CSARDLEKGWDGYTV. The chain recombines TRBV20-1 with TRBJ1-2; D not resolved. V was shortened by 0 bases and J by 6 bases, with 17 bases between the two germline ends. Germline V CDR1 and CDR2: DFQATT, SNEGSKA (reference sequence). This CDR3 region has 15 residues.

This clonotype was seen only a few times. V and J are TRBV20-1 and TRBJ2-6; D unclear. The CDR3 sequence is 13 residues long. Trimming stripped 3 bases from V and 0 bases from J, with 3 bases between. CDR1 is DFQATT, CDR2 SNEGSKA, per germline (reference sequence). CDR3 protein: CSARDSGANVLTF. CDR3 DNA sequence: TGCAGTGCTAGGGACTCTGGGGCCAACGTCCTGACTTTC.